The 29 T cell receptor beta chains below all came from one sample that was sequenced in a study of vaccination effects on CD4 cells after COVID-19. These receptors are not linked to any known antigen. Method: immunoSEQ multiplex PCR; TCRdb's copy keeps in-frame clones and lacks some. The data contain about 41,000 clones, 55% to 75% of them seen just once; the ten biggest clones take up about a quarter. Within the ViraFEST assay, antigen-specific CD4+ T cells underwent expansion with viral peptide pools prior to sequencing. CD4+ T cell isolation took place after 10 days of culture. Nucleocapsid antibodies were negative in the vaccine recipients, who had never had SARS-CoV-2 infection. Source: CD4+ T cells from PBMCs cultured with HCoV-OC43 spike peptides, taken before COVID-19 vaccination. Subset indicated: HCoV-OC43 spike overlapping peptide pool stimulation. All receptors come from a human donor who received a COVID-19 vaccine.

The rearrangement uses TRBV2 and TRBJ2-3; D tentatively reads TRBD1 or TRBD2 (6 bases each). Deletions cut 6 bases from V and 6 bases from J, with 16 bases between. Germline CDR1 and CDR2: SNHLY and FYNNEI. The CDR3 spans 14 residues. CDR3 nucleotide sequence: TGTGCCAGCAGAGGGGGGCCTTATACCGATACGCAGTATTTT. This encodes CASRGGPYTDTQYF.

There are a few counts of this clone. The chain couples TRBV3-1 (or the pseudogene TRBV3-2) to TRBJ2-1; D tentatively fits TRBD1 or TRBD2 (5 bases each). Germline V gene sequence: CDR1 LGHDT, CDR2 YNNKEL (reference sequence). V was clipped by 5 bases and J by 7 bases, with 9 bases between them. The CDR3 length is 12 residues. The DNA of the CDR3 is TGTGCCAGCAGCGGGACGGCGAATGAGCAGTTCTTC. It codes for CASSGTANEQFF.

This clone turned up a few times. CDR3 sequence: CASSQDWGGGPYEQYF. The CDR3 nucleotides read TGCGCCAGCAGCCAAGATTGGGGCGGCGGACCCTACGAGCAGTACTTC. J is TRBJ2-7 and V is TRBV4-1; D is possibly TRBD1 (5 bases). Germline assignment: CDR1 MGHRA and CDR2 YSYEKL. The CDR3 is 16 residues long. The V and J ends lost 0 bases and 2 bases respectively, with 14 bases between them.

The CDR3 coding sequence is TGCAGCGTTGGGGGGTCCCAAGAGACCCAGTACTTC. This gives the protein CSVGGSQETQYF. J is TRBJ2-5 and V is TRBV29-1; either TRBD1 or TRBD2 may fit D (5 bases each). This CDR3 has 12 residues. Germline V gene data show CDR1 as SQVTM and CDR2 as ANQGSEA. Trimming shortened V by 4 bases and J by 1 base, and 7 bases separated the two germline ends.

The chain couples TRBV5-1 to TRBJ2-5; possibly TRBD1 or TRBD2 for D (5 bases each). CDR1 is SGHRS and CDR2 is YFSETQ in the germline V gene. This CDR3 has 15 residues. Trimming left V 3 bases short and J 3 bases short, with 15 bases between. DNA of the CDR3: TGCGCCAGCAGCTCCGGGACGCAACGTAAAGAGACCCAGTACTTC. Its translation: CASSSGTQRKETQYF.

The V call is TRBV19, the J call TRBJ1-1; tentative D call: TRBD1 (5 bases). Trimming took 9 bases from V and 2 from J, leaving 16 bases between them. The CDR3 covers 14 residues. Germline V gene sequence: CDR1 LNHDA, CDR2 SQIVND (reference sequence). As DNA, the CDR3 is TGTGCCAGCTCAACCGGGACTGAAAACACTGAAGCTTTCTTT. Its translation: CASSTGTENTEAFF.

This chain connects TRBV28 to TRBJ2-1, with TRBD2 matching over 10 bases. Trimming at V came to 5 bases and at J to 14 bases, leaving 6 bases not matched to a gene. The germline V gene encodes CDR1 MDHEN and CDR2 SYDVKM. CDR3 length: 12 amino acids. CDR3: CASSISSGSKFF. Written as DNA, the CDR3 is TGTGCCAGCAGTATCTCTAGCGGGAGTAAGTTCTTC.

In its sample, this clone was seen a few times. The gene calls are TRBV6-5 and TRBJ2-7, with 8 bases that match TRBD1. CDR3 length: 14 residues. Germline V lookup: CDR1 MNHEY, CDR2 SVGAGI. V lost 4 bases to trimming and J lost 5 bases; unmatched junction nucleotides: 7. The CDR3 nucleotides are TGTGCCAGCAGTTCTGGACAGGGTTCCCACGAGCAGTACTTC. The encoded protein is CASSSGQGSHEQYF.

The chain recombines TRBV25-1 with TRBJ1-4, with 7 bases identical to TRBD1. J lost 6 bases, V lost 4 bases, and 5 bases had no gene match. The CDR3 sequence is 14 residues long. Germline-derived CDR1 and CDR2 are MGHDK and SYGVNS. The CDR3 loop is CASSVTGRYEKLFF. CDR3 nucleotides: TGTGCCAGCAGTGTGACAGGGAGGTATGAAAAACTGTTTTTT.

This chain links TRBV6-1 with TRBJ1-4; D remains unclear. V was trimmed by 1 base and J by 8 bases, leaving 5 bases between them. The CDR3 runs 12 residues. Per the germline V gene, CDR1 is MNHNS and CDR2 is SASEGT. The CDR3 DNA is TGTGCCAGCAGTGAAGTCGTCGAAAAACTGTTTTTT. It translates to CASSEVVEKLFF.

The chain joins TRBV5-5 to TRBJ1-6; TRBD1 matches at 7 bases. The J segment lost 9 bases and the V segment lost 3 bases, leaving 15 bases of the junction unmatched. Looked up from germline, CDR1 is SGHKS and CDR2 is YYEKEE (reference sequence). The CDR3 is 17 residues long. CDR3 sequence reads: CASSSGQKRPLISPLHF. CDR3 DNA sequence: TGTGCCAGCAGCTCGGGACAGAAGAGGCCCTTAATTTCACCCCTCCACTTT.

The J gene is TRBJ2-7, the V gene TRBV28, with 10 nucleotides matching TRBD2. The CDR3 has 13 amino acids. Germline V gives CDR1 MDHEN, CDR2 SYDVKM. The V gene end was trimmed by 7 bases and the J gene end by 5 bases; junction bases not matched to a gene: 5. CDR3 bases: TGTGCCAGCAAACAGCGGGAGGGGAACGAGCAGTACTTC. It specifies CASKQREGNEQYF. Supplemented by reference TRBV28 and TRBJ2-7, the full variable domain reads DVKVTQSSRYLVKRTGEKVFLECVQDMDHENMFWYRQDPGLGLRLIYFSYDVKMKEKGDIPEGYSVSREKKERFSLILESASTNQTSMYLCASKQREGNEQYFGPGTRLTVT.

CDR3 nucleotide sequence: TGCGCCAGCAGCATGAGGGGCTCCACTGAAGCTTTCTTT. Its protein is CASSMRGSTEAFF. The V gene is TRBV5-1, the J gene TRBJ1-1; weak D call: TRBD1 (5 bases). This CDR3 contains 13 residues. Germline CDR1 and CDR2: SGHRS and YFSETQ. The ends were cut back, 4 bases at V and 4 bases at J, with 11 bases in the middle.

The chain has TRBV7-2 and TRBJ1-1; 7 nucleotides align to TRBD1. The CDR3 is made up of 13 amino acids. The V gene end was trimmed by 2 bases and the J gene end by 5 bases; junction bases not matched to a gene: 2. The germline V gene encodes CDR1 SGHTA and CDR2 FQGNSA. Here the CDR3 DNA reads TGTGCCAGCAGCTTATCAGGGGGGACTGAAGCTTTCTTT. It encodes CASSLSGGTEAFF.

Written as DNA, the CDR3 is TGTGCCAGCAGCCCATATGGAGCGGGTGGTGGAGATACGCAGTATTTT. Translating it yields CASSPYGAGGGDTQYF. The rearrangement joins TRBV11-2 to TRBJ2-3; D might be TRBD2 (6 bases). V lost 5 bases to trimming and J lost 5 bases, with 20 bases between them. Germline CDR1 and CDR2: SGHAT and FQNNGV. This CDR3 spans 16 amino acids.

This clone was detected a few times. The chain links TRBV15 to TRBJ1-1; unclear D gene. The germline gives CDR1 LNHNV, CDR2 YYDKDF (reference sequence). Trimming left V 0 bases short and J 5 bases short, with 4 bases between. This CDR3 is built from 12 residues. The chain's CDR3 is CATSRDTTEAFF. CDR3 nucleotide sequence: TGTGCCACCAGCAGAGATACGACTGAAGCTTTCTTT.

This clone has just one count. The rearrangement joins TRBV3-1 (or the pseudogene TRBV3-2) to TRBJ1-3, with D tentatively TRBD1 (5 bases). The CDR3 sequence is 14 residues long. Germline V gene lookup returns CDR1 LGHDT and CDR2 YNNKEL (reference sequence). Trimming removed 1 base at V and 6 bases at J, with 10 bases between. Here the CDR3 reads CASSQAVGANTIYF. DNA of the CDR3: TGTGCCAGCAGCCAAGCGGTAGGGGCAAACACCATATATTTT.

J is TRBJ1-4 and V is TRBV15, with D uncertain. Germline CDR1 is LNHNV and CDR2 is YYDKDF (reference sequence). Trimming removed 5 bases from V and 7 bases from J, with 14 bases in between. This CDR3 contains 14 residues. CDR3 sequence reads: CATSGRNPVEKLFF. The CDR3 DNA sequence: TGTGCCACCAGCGGAAGGAACCCAGTTGAAAAACTGTTTTTT.

The genes are TRBV19 and TRBJ2-7; D perhaps matches TRBD2 (6 bases). The CDR3 is made up of 15 amino acids. V was shortened by 8 bases and J by 0 bases, with 17 bases between the two germline ends. Germline CDR1 reads LNHDA; CDR2 reads SQIVND (reference sequence). CDR3 loop: CASHPKGGASYEQYF. The DNA for the CDR3 is TGTGCCAGTCACCCCAAGGGCGGGGCCTCCTACGAGCAGTACTTC. Full variable domain (missing parts from reference TRBV19 and TRBJ2-7): DGGITQSPKYLFRKEGQNVTLSCEQNLNHDAMYWYRQDPGQGLRLIYYSQIVNDFQKGDIAEGYSVSREKKESFPLTVTSAQKNPTAFYLCASHPKGGASYEQYFGPGTRLTVT.

This chain uses TRBV28 with TRBJ1-3; D unresolved. Germline loops: CDR1 MDHEN, CDR2 SYDVKM. The CDR3 length is 19 residues. Trimming stripped 3 bases from V and 0 bases from J, with 21 bases between. The CDR3: CASSFPKGGQRVSGNTIYF. As DNA, the CDR3 is TGTGCCAGCAGTTTCCCGAAGGGAGGCCAAAGGGTCTCTGGAAACACCATATATTTT.

The V call is TRBV19, the J call TRBJ2-7; D possibly uses TRBD1 or TRBD2 (5 bases each). Per the germline V gene, CDR1 is LNHDA and CDR2 is SQIVND (reference sequence). The CDR3 runs to 14 residues. Trimming left V 10 bases short and J 2 bases short, with 18 bases between. CDR3 amino acids: CATSKGTATYEQYF. CDR3 nucleotides: TGTGCCACCTCAAAAGGGACGGCAACCTACGAGCAGTACTTC.

The rearrangement joins TRBV11-2 to TRBJ1-2; possible D gene TRBD1, 6 bases. This CDR3 has 12 residues. Germline CDR1 reads SGHAT; CDR2 reads FQNNGV. The V and J ends lost 7 bases and 10 bases respectively, with 16 bases between them. In DNA form, the CDR3 reads TGTGCCAGCACTAAAGTGGGGGGCCTCTACACCTTC. Translation: CASTKVGGLYTF.

V and J are TRBV7-2 and TRBJ2-1, with TRBD2 matching over 8 bases. The ends lost 2 bases at V and 3 bases at J; junction bases unmatched: 15. CDR1 is SGHTA, CDR2 FQGNSA, per germline. The CDR3 covers 19 residues. CDR3 nucleotides: TGTGCCAGCAGCTTACGCGGGCGGGGGGCCACCTCCCTCTACAATGAGCAGTTCTTC. Amino acids: CASSLRGRGATSLYNEQFF. The full variable domain, rest sourced from reference TRBV7-2 and TRBJ2-1, is GAGVSQSPSNKVTEKGKDVELRCDPISGHTALYWYRQSLGQGLEFLIYFQGNSAPDKSGLPSDRFSAERTGGSVSTLTIQRTQQEDSAVYLCASSLRGRGATSLYNEQFFGPGTRLTVL.

The chain links TRBV2 to TRBJ2-7, with 9 bases aligning to TRBD1. Germline V gene lookup returns CDR1 SNHLY and CDR2 FYNNEI. With 5 bases clipped from V and 5 bases from J, the junction kept 10 bases outside the gene matches. CDR3 size: 15 residues. The CDR3 DNA follows: TGTGCCAGCAGTCTTTCCGGGACAGGGACGGACGAGCAGTACTTC. The encoded protein is CASSLSGTGTDEQYF.

This chain uses TRBV10-3 with TRBJ1-3; D unclear. Germline values: CDR1 ENHRY, CDR2 SYGVKD. Deletions cut 6 bases from V and 3 bases from J, with 3 bases between. The CDR3 is 11 residues long. The CDR3 region is CAISRGNTIYF. The CDR3 DNA sequence: TGTGCCATCAGCCGTGGAAACACCATATATTTT.

The V call is TRBV19, the J call TRBJ2-1; 9 bases agree with TRBD2. J was trimmed by 8 bases and V by 7 bases; bases with no gene match: 6. Germline values: CDR1 LNHDA, CDR2 SQIVND (reference sequence). CDR3 length: 13 residues. This chain's CDR3 is CASTQRGVDEQFF. The CDR3 coding sequence is TGTGCCAGTACTCAGCGGGGGGTCGATGAGCAGTTCTTC.

The V and J genes are TRBV18 and TRBJ2-7; maybe TRBD2 (6 bases). CDR3 length equals 15 residues. Trimming took off 1 base at V and 1 base at J, with 11 bases between the two ends. Germline CDR1 KGHSH, CDR2 LQKENI. CDR3 in DNA: TGTGCCAGCTCACCACGGCGGGACTTGTCCTACGAGCAGTACTTC. Protein product: CASSPRRDLSYEQYF.

The chain joins TRBV5-1 to TRBJ2-5; 7 bases agree with TRBD1. The length of the CDR3 is 13 residues. Germline V CDR1 and CDR2: SGHRS, YFSETQ. The V gene end was trimmed by 9 bases and the J gene end by 2 bases; junction bases not matched to a gene: 7. CDR3 DNA: TGCGCCACCAGTTACAGGGGACAAGAGACCCAGTACTTC. It encodes CATSYRGQETQYF.

This clone has just one count. The genes are TRBV29-1 and TRBJ1-4; D remains ambiguous. The germline V and J ends were trimmed by 6 bases and 8 bases, with 13 bases remaining between them. The germline V gene has CDR1 SQVTM and CDR2 ANQGSEA. This CDR3 has 12 residues. The CDR3 sequence: CSVWGGAEKLFF. Here the CDR3 DNA reads TGCAGCGTGTGGGGAGGAGCCGAAAAACTGTTTTTT.